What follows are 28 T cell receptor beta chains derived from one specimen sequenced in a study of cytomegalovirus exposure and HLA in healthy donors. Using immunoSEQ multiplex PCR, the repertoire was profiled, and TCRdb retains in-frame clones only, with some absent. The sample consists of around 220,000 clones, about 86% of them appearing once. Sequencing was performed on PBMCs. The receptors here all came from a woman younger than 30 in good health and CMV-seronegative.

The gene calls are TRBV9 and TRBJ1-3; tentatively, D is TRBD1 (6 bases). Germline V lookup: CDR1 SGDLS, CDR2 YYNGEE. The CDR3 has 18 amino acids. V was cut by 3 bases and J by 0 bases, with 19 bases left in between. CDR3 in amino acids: CASSALGGPGSSGNTIYF. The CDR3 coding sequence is TGTGCCAGCAGCGCGCTGGGGGGGCCAGGGAGCTCTGGAAACACCATATATTTT.

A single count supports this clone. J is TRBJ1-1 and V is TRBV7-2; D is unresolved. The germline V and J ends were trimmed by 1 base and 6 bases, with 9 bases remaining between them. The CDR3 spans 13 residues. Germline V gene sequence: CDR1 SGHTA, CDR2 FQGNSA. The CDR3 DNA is TGTGCCAGCAGCTTAGTCACAGCGGCTGAAGCTTTCTTT. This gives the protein CASSLVTAAEAFF.

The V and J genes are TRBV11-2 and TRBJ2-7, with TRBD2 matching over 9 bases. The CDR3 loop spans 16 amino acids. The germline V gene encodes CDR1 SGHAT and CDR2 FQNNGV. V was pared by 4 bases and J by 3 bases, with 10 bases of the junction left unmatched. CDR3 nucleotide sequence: TGTGCCAGCAGCTCGCTGGGGACTAGCTATAGCTACGAGCAGTACTTC. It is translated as CASSSLGTSYSYEQYF.

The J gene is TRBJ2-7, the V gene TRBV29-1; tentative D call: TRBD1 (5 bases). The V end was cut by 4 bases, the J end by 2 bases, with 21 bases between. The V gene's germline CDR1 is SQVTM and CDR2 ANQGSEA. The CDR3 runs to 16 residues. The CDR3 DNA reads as TGCAGCGTTGTTTTTTTTAGGGGCAGGATTGCCTACGAGCAGTACTTC. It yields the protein CSVVFFRGRIAYEQYF.

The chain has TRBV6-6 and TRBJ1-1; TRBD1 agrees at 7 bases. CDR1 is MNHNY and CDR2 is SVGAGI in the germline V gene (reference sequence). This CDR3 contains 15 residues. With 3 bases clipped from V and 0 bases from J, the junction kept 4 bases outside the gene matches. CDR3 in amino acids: CASSYLGQLNTEAFF. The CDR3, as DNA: TGTGCCAGCAGTTATTTGGGACAGCTGAACACTGAAGCTTTCTTT.

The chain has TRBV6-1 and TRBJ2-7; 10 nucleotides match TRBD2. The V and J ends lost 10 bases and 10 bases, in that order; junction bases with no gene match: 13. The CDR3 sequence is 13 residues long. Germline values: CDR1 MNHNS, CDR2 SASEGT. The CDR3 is CATHLAAGGNQYF. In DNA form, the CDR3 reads TGTGCCACCCACTTGGCAGCGGGAGGGAACCAGTACTTC.

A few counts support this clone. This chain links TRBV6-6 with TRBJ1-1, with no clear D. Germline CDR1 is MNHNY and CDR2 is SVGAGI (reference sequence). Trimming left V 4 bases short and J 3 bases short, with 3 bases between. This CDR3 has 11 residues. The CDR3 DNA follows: TGTGCCAGCAGTTCTTACACTGAAGCTTTCTTT. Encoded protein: CASSSYTEAFF.

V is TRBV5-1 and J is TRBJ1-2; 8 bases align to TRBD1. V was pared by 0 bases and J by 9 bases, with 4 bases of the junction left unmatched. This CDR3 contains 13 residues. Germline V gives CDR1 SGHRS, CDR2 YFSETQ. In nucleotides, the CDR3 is TGCGCCAGCAGCTTGGAGACAGGGGAAAGCTACACCTTC. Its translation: CASSLETGESYTF.

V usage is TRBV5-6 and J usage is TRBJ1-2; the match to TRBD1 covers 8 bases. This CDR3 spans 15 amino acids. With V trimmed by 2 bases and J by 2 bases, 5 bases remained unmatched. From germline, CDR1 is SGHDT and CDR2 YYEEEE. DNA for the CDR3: TGTGCCAGCAGCTTAGGACAGGGTGGCAACTATGGCTACACCTTC. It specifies CASSLGQGGNYGYTF.

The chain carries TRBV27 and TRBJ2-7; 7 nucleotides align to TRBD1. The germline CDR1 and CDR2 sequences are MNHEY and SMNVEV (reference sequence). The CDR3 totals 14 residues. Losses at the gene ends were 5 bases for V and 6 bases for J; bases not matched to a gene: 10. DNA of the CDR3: TGTGCCAGCAGTCAAGACAGGGTCTTAGGCGAGCAGTACTTC. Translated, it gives CASSQDRVLGEQYF.

The DNA of the CDR3 is TGTGCCAGCAGCTTAGATCCAGGGGTAAACGAGCAGTACTTC. Amino acids: CASSLDPGVNEQYF. The V and J genes are TRBV7-6 and TRBJ2-7; D is possibly TRBD1 (6 bases). This CDR3 has 14 residues. Germline assignment: CDR1 SGHVS and CDR2 FNYEAQ. V dropped 1 base and J dropped 5 bases, with 12 bases sitting between them.

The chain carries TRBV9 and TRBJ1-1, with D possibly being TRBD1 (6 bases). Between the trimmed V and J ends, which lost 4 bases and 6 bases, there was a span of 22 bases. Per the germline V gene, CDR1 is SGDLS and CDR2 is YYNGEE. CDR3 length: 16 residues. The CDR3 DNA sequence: TGTGCCAGCAGCCCGCGACAGGCTGTGAGGAATCCTGAAGCTTTCTTT. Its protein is CASSPRQAVRNPEAFF.

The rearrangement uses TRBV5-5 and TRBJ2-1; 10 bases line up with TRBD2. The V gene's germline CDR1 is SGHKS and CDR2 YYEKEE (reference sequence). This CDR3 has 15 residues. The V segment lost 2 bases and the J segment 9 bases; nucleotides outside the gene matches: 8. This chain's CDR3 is CASSLAGGDKGEQFF. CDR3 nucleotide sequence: TGTGCCAGCAGCTTAGCGGGAGGGGACAAAGGTGAGCAGTTCTTC.

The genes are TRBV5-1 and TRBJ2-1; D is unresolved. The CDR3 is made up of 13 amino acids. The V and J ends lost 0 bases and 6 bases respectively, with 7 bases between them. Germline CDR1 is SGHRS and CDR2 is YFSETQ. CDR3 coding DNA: TGCGCCAGCAGCTTGGCCGTTTCCAATGAGCAGTTCTTC. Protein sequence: CASSLAVSNEQFF. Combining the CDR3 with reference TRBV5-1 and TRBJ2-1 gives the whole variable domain KAGVTQTPRYLIKTRGQQVTLSCSPISGHRSVSWYQQTPGQGLQFLFEYFSETQRNKGNFPGRFSGRQFSNSRSEMNVSTLELGDSALYLCASSLAVSNEQFFGPGTRLTVL.

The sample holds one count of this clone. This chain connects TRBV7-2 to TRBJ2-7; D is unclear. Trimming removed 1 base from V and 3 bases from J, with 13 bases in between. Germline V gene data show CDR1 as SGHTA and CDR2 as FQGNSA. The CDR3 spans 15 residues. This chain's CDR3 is CASSLVHEVFYEQYF. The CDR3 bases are TGTGCCAGCAGCTTAGTGCACGAGGTTTTCTACGAGCAGTACTTC.

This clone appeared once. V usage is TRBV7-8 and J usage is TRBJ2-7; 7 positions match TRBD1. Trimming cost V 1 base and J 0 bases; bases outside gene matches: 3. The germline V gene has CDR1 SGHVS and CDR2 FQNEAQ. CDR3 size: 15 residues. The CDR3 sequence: CASSLEDRSSYEQYF. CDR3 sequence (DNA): TGTGCCAGCAGCTTAGAGGACAGGAGCTCCTACGAGCAGTACTTC.

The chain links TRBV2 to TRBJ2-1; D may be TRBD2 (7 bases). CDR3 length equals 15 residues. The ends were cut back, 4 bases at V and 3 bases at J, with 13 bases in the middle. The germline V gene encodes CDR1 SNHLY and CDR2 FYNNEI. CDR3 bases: TGTGCCAGCAGTGTAGGGAGGGGGGTCTACAATGAGCAGTTCTTC. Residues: CASSVGRGVYNEQFF.

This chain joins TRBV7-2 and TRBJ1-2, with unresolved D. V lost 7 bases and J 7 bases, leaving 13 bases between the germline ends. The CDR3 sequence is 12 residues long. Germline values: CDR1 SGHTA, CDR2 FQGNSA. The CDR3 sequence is CASTRGDGGYTF. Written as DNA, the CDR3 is TGTGCCAGCACGCGCGGCGACGGTGGCTACACCTTC.

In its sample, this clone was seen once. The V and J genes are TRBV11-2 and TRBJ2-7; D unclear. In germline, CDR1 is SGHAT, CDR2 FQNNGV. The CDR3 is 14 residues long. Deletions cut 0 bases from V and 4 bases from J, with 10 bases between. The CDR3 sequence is CASSLDLAVYEQYF. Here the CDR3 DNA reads TGTGCCAGCAGCTTAGATTTGGCCGTTTACGAGCAGTACTTC.

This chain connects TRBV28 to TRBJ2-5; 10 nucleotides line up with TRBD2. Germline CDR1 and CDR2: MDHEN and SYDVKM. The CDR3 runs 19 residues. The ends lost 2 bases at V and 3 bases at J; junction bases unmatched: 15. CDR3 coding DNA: TGTGCCAGCAGTTTAGAAAGCGGGAGGGCTTCGAGTAGTGAAGAGACCCAGTACTTC. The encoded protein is CASSLESGRASSSEETQYF.

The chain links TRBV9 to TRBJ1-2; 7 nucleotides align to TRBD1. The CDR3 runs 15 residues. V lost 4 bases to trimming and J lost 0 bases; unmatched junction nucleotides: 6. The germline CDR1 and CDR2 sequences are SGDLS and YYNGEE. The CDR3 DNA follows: TGTGCCAGCAGCAGAGGGGACAGAGCTAACTATGGCTACACCTTC. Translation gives CASSRGDRANYGYTF.

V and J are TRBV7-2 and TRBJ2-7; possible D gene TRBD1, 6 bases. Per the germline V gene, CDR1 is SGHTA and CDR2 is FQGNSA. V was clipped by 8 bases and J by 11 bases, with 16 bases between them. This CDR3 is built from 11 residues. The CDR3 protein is CASPPRRGKYF. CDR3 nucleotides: TGTGCCAGCCCCCCCCGCAGGGGAAAGTACTTC.

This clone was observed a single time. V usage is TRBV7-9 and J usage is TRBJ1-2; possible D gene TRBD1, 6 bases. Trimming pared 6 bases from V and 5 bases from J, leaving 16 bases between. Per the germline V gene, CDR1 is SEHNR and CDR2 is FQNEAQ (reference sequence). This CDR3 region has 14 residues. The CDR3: CASSSGAAEYGYTF. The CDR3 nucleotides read TGTGCCAGCAGTTCAGGGGCGGCCGAGTATGGCTACACCTTC.

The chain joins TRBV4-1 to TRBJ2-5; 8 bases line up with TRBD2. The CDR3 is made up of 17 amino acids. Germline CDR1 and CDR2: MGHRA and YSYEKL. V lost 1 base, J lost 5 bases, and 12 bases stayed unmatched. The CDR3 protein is CASSQVYGGGGLETQYF. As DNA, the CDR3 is TGCGCCAGCAGCCAAGTCTACGGGGGCGGGGGGTTGGAGACCCAGTACTTC.

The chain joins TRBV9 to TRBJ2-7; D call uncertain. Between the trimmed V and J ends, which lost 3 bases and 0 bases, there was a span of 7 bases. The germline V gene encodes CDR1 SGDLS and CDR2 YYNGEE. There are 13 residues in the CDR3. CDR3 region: CASSGGNSYEQYF. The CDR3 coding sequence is TGTGCCAGCAGCGGAGGTAACTCCTACGAGCAGTACTTC.

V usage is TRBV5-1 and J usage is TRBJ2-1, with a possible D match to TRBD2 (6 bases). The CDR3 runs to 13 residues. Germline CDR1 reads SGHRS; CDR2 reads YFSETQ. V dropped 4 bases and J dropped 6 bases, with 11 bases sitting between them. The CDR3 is CASSRDGGNEQFF. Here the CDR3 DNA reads TGCGCCAGCAGCAGGGACGGGGGCAATGAGCAGTTCTTC.

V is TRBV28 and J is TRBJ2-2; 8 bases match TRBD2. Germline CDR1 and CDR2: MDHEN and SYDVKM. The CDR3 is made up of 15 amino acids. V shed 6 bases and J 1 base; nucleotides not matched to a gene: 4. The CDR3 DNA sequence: TGTGCCAGCAGCCCGGGGGGGGTGAACACCGGGGAGCTGTTTTTT. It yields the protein CASSPGGVNTGELFF. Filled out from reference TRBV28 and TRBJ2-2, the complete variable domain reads DVKVTQSSRYLVKRTGEKVFLECVQDMDHENMFWYRQDPGLGLRLIYFSYDVKMKEKGDIPEGYSVSREKKERFSLILESASTNQTSMYLCASSPGGVNTGELFFGEGSRLTVL.

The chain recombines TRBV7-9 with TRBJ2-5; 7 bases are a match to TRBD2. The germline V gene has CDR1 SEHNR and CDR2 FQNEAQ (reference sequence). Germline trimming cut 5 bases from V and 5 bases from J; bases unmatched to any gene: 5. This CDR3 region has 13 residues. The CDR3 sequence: CASSRDGGETQYF. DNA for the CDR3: TGTGCCAGCAGCCGGGACGGGGGGGAGACCCAGTACTTC.